The 15 T cell receptor beta chains presented below share a single source sample, sequenced in a study of identical twins (dated by TCRdb to about 2016). Library prep was done by 5' RACE. Sequenced using an Illumina HiSeq 2000. TCRdb reprocessed the public reads (quality trimming at Q25 with fastp, clone calling with MiXCR) and kept in-frame beta chains. Each entry is one CDR3 protein sequence, shown with its most common DNA and genes. In all, the sample holds roughly 720,000 distinct CDR3 sequences, and 18% of those were seen once. In total, the top ten clones hold about an eighth of the sample. A further study also used this sample, focusing on T cells expressing NK-cell markers.

The sample comprised PBMCs. These receptors were taken from a woman younger than 35 in good health.

This chain connects TRBV12-3 or TRBV12-4 to TRBJ2-1, with D uncertain. V lost 3 bases, J lost 2 bases, and 14 bases lay in between. This CDR3 is built from 16 residues. The CDR3 spells CASSFRASGPYNEQFF. The CDR3 DNA follows: TGTGCCAGCAGTTTTAGGGCCTCCGGGCCCTACAATGAGCAGTTCTTC.

Ten or more counts support this clonotype. The CDR3 bases are TGTGCCACCAGTGATTCAACGGGTACTGAAGCTTTCTTT. Translating it yields CATSDSTGTEAFF. This chain joins TRBV24-1 and TRBJ1-1, with D uncertain. V was clipped by 2 bases and J by 5 bases, with 8 bases between them. Germline CDR1 reads KGHDR; CDR2 reads SFDVKD. This CDR3 is built from 13 residues.

This clonotype was counted only a few times. The chain carries TRBV11-2 and TRBJ2-3; D ambiguous. V was trimmed by 3 bases and J by 2 bases, leaving 9 bases between them. Germline V gene lookup returns CDR1 SGHAT and CDR2 FQNNGV. CDR3 length equals 14 residues. In DNA form, the CDR3 reads TGTGCCAGCAGCTTTTCGAGGATCACAGATACGCAGTATTTT. Translating it yields CASSFSRITDTQYF.

This clonotype appeared a few times. CDR3 sequence: CASSGDSNNEQFF. The CDR3 DNA sequence: TGCGCCAGCAGCGGGGACTCTAACAATGAGCAGTTCTTC. The chain uses TRBV5-1 and TRBJ2-1, with D possibly matching TRBD2 (6 bases). CDR1 and CDR2 from the germline V gene are SGHRS and YFSETQ. The germline V and J ends were trimmed by 4 bases and 5 bases, with 10 bases remaining between them. The CDR3 totals 13 residues.

The sample holds a few counts of this clonotype. The chain combines TRBV2 with TRBJ1-6, with D perhaps matching TRBD1 (5 bases). The CDR3 is made up of 13 amino acids. Trimming pared 6 bases from V and 8 bases from J, leaving 11 bases between. The V gene's germline CDR1 is SNHLY and CDR2 FYNNEI. CDR3 residues: CASRGDFDSPLHF. The CDR3 region has the DNA TGTGCCAGCAGGGGGGACTTTGATTCACCCCTCCACTTT.

The CDR3 nucleotides read TGCGCCAGCAGCCAAGATGAGGGGACACCCTCTGGGGCCAACGTCCTGACTTTC. It yields the protein CASSQDEGTPSGANVLTF. The chain joins TRBV4-3 to TRBJ2-6; tentatively, D is TRBD1 (6 bases). The V gene's germline CDR1 is LGHNA and CDR2 YSLEER. V was pared by 0 bases and J by 0 bases, with 12 bases between. The CDR3 has 18 amino acids.

There are a few counts of this clonotype. Relative to the germline gene, one junction end is altered; a read error may explain this. The chain joins TRBV6-1 to TRBJ2-3; a weak D match, TRBD1 (6 bases). CDR1 and CDR2 from the germline V gene are MNHNS and SASEGT. This CDR3 has 13 amino acids. Written as DNA, the CDR3 is TGTGCCAGCACCCAGACAGGCACGGATACGCAGTATTTT. Amino acids: CASTQTGTDTQYF.

This clonotype was seen more than once but under ten times. The chain is built from TRBV18 and TRBJ1-5; unclear D gene. CDR1 KGHSH and CDR2 LQKENI come from the germline V gene. V dropped 5 bases and J dropped 2 bases, with 13 bases sitting between them. The CDR3 totals 15 residues. CDR3 residues: CASSSSSPGNQPQHF. CDR3 DNA sequence: TGTGCCAGCTCATCATCTTCACCAGGCAATCAGCCCCAGCATTTT.

This clonotype has only a few counts. One end of the junction is discordant with germline, which a read error may explain. V and J are TRBV29-1 and TRBJ2-7; tentative D call: TRBD2 (5 bases). The length of the CDR3 is 13 residues. Germline V gives CDR1 SQVTM, CDR2 ANQGSEA. In DNA form, the CDR3 reads TGCAGCGTGAGGGCTCAACTCTCCCACGAGCAGTACTTC. It encodes CSVRAQLSHEQYF.

In this sample, this clonotype turned up a few times. The gene calls are TRBV29-1 and TRBJ1-4; a weak D match, TRBD1 (5 bases). Germline V CDR1 and CDR2: SQVTM, ANQGSEA. CDR3 size: 13 residues. V lost 7 bases, J lost 7 bases, and 16 bases lay in between. For the CDR3, the DNA is TGCAGCGCCGGGAGCAGGGTCCCTGAAAAACTGTTTTTT. Translated, it gives CSAGSRVPEKLFF.

This clonotype was counted a few times. This chain connects TRBV5-1 to TRBJ2-2; 7 bases map to TRBD2. Germline-derived CDR1 and CDR2 are SGHRS and YFSETQ. Trimming removed 1 base from V and 2 bases from J; junction bases left unmatched: 11. The CDR3 spans 18 residues. CDR3 loop: CASSLRPPGTTNTGELFF. The CDR3 bases are TGCGCCAGCAGCTTGAGACCTCCTGGGACTACAAACACCGGGGAGCTGTTTTTT.

The rearrangement links TRBV11-2 to TRBJ2-1, with D possibly TRBD2 on 6 matching bases. Germline lookup yields CDR1 SGHAT and CDR2 FQNNGV. With 1 base removed from V and 9 bases from J, the gap between germline ends came to 10 bases. The CDR3 runs 13 residues. The CDR3 protein is CASSLGRGSEQFF. As DNA, the CDR3 is TGTGCCAGCAGCTTAGGTCGGGGGAGTGAGCAGTTCTTC.

This clonotype was recorded many times. The rearrangement joins TRBV20-1 to TRBJ2-1, with TRBD2 identical over 8 bases. This CDR3 spans 13 amino acids. J gave up 8 bases and V 7 bases, and 10 bases lay outside the gene matches. Germline V gene sequence: CDR1 DFQATT, CDR2 SNEGSKA (reference sequence). Here the CDR3 DNA reads TGCAGTGTGCAACTAGCGGAGTGGGATGAGCAGTTCTTC. Amino acid sequence: CSVQLAEWDEQFF.

This clonotype occurred a few times. The gene calls are TRBV12-5 and TRBJ2-5, with D perhaps TRBD1 (6 bases). Germline V gene data show CDR1 as LGHNT and CDR2 as FRNRAP. The CDR3 loop spans 14 amino acids. V shed 5 bases and J shed 2 bases, with 12 bases lying between them. CDR3: CASGALGQQETQYF. Written as DNA, the CDR3 is TGTGCTAGTGGTGCACTAGGACAGCAAGAGACCCAGTACTTC.

The genes are TRBV20-1 and TRBJ2-6; D gene uncertain. The germline V and J ends were trimmed by 5 bases and 0 bases, with 11 bases remaining between them. In germline, CDR1 is DFQATT, CDR2 SNEGSKA (reference sequence). The CDR3 runs to 15 residues. Here the CDR3 DNA reads TGCAGTGCTGCACAGAGGCTCTCTGGGGCCAACGTCCTGACTTTC. This encodes CSAAQRLSGANVLTF.